The 28 T cell receptor beta chains below come from one sample, sequenced in a study of blood T cell repertoires in COVID-19. Only in-frame clones appear in the TCRdb table, and some are missing; sequencing was by immunoSEQ multiplex PCR. The data hold approximately 310,000 clones, with around 87% observed a single time. The material sequenced was peripheral blood. The receptors come from a woman aged 45-59 years who had recovered from COVID-19.

Comments on this clone: This sample includes further DNA sequences coding for the same CDR3. The chain recombines TRBV9 with TRBJ2-1; a possible D gene is TRBD2 (6 bases). Germline V gene lookup returns CDR1 SGDLS and CDR2 YYNGEE. V was cut by 0 bases and J by 1 base, with 8 bases left in between. This CDR3 is built from 15 residues. CDR3: CASSVAGVSYNEQFF. As DNA, the CDR3 is TGTGCCAGCAGCGTAGCGGGAGTGTCCTACAATGAGCAGTTCTTC.

In its sample, this clone was seen once. V and J are TRBV28 and TRBJ2-3; 9 positions match TRBD2. V was pared by 8 bases and J by 1 base, with 19 bases of the junction left unmatched. CDR3 length equals 19 residues. CDR1 MDHEN and CDR2 SYDVKM come from the germline V gene. Here the CDR3 reads CASVQAGGLRSLGTDTQYF. The CDR3 nucleotides read TGTGCCAGCGTACAGGCGGGAGGGCTTAGGAGTCTGGGCACAGATACGCAGTATTTT.

CDR3 in amino acids: CASSPQGAAGANVLTF. In nucleotides, the CDR3 is TGTGCCAGCTCACCTCAGGGGGCCGCAGGGGCCAACGTCCTGACTTTC. The gene calls are TRBV18 and TRBJ2-6, with 8 bases aligning to TRBD1. Germline CDR1 and CDR2: KGHSH and LQKENI. The CDR3 extends over 16 amino acids. V lost 3 bases, J lost 4 bases, and 5 bases stayed unmatched.

The V call is TRBV7-3, the J call TRBJ2-1, with TRBD1 matching 9 bases. Germline CDR1 reads SGHTA; CDR2 reads FQGTGA. V was pared by 6 bases and J by 7 bases, with 10 bases of the junction left unmatched. The CDR3 covers 15 residues. The CDR3 reads CASSLQGALRNEQFF. DNA for the CDR3: TGTGCCAGCAGTCTACAGGGGGCGCTCAGGAATGAGCAGTTCTTC.

The gene calls are TRBV15 and TRBJ1-6; D is unclear. Germline assignment: CDR1 LNHNV and CDR2 YYDKDF (reference sequence). Trimming took off 0 bases at V and 7 bases at J, with 10 bases between the two ends. There are 15 residues in the CDR3. DNA for the CDR3: TGTGCCACCAGCAGAGAGTACAGTACAAATTCACCCCTCCACTTT. Translation: CATSREYSTNSPLHF.

This chain joins TRBV9 and TRBJ1-5, with D uncertain. V was pared by 0 bases and J by 0 bases, with 10 bases between. This CDR3 contains 16 residues. Per the germline V gene, CDR1 is SGDLS and CDR2 is YYNGEE. CDR3 in amino acids: CASSVATADSNQPQHF. In DNA, the CDR3 is TGTGCCAGCAGCGTAGCTACAGCGGATAGCAATCAGCCCCAGCATTTT.

This sequence joins TRBV19 and TRBJ1-6; D unclear. The CDR3 extends over 14 amino acids. V was trimmed by 3 bases and J by 9 bases, leaving 12 bases between them. From germline, CDR1 is LNHDA and CDR2 SQIVND (reference sequence). CDR3 in amino acids: CASSIGVGGSPLHF. The CDR3, as DNA: TGTGCCAGTAGTATCGGGGTAGGAGGTTCACCCCTCCACTTT.

The V and J genes are TRBV9 and TRBJ2-1, with D tentatively TRBD2 (6 bases). The CDR3 is made up of 13 amino acids. The V gene's germline CDR1 is SGDLS and CDR2 YYNGEE. V gave up 4 bases and J gave up 12 bases, with 17 bases separating them. This CDR3 is CASSTRRGSGQFF. CDR3 DNA sequence: TGTGCCAGCAGCACCAGACGGGGGTCGGGGCAGTTCTTC. Looking up the rest from reference TRBV9 and TRBJ2-1 gives the full variable domain: DSGVTQTPKHLITATGQRVTLRCSPRSGDLSVYWYQQSLDQGLQFLIQYYNGEERAKGNILERFSAQQFPDLHSELNLSSLELGDSALYFCASSTRRGSGQFFGPGTRLTVL.

Only a few counts were recorded for this clone. The V gene is TRBV21-1, the J gene TRBJ2-7; the table's D call, TRBD2, was not checked against the DNA. TRBV21-1 has pseudogene status. The CDR3 runs 24 residues. In DNA, the CDR3 is TGTGCCAGCAGCAAATGGGCTGAGGGACAGGCCTCTTTGACTAGCGGGACGAGGGGATACGAGCAGTACTTC. It is translated as CASSKWAEGQASLTSGTRGYEQYF.

This rearrangement joins TRBV7-2 to TRBJ2-2; D is possibly TRBD1 (6 bases). V lost 5 bases to trimming and J lost 2 bases, with 12 bases between them. This CDR3 spans 15 amino acids. Germline CDR1 and CDR2: SGHTA and FQGNSA. The CDR3 region is CASSLKTGNTGELFF. For the CDR3, the DNA is TGTGCCAGCAGCCTCAAGACAGGCAACACCGGGGAGCTGTTTTTT.

The V gene is TRBV5-1, the J gene TRBJ2-1; the match to TRBD2 covers 8 bases. The CDR3 contains 14 residues. V shed 0 bases, J shed 8 bases, and the junction held 4 bases outside the gene matches. Germline V gene lookup returns CDR1 SGHRS and CDR2 YFSETQ. Here the CDR3 DNA reads TGCGCCAGCAGCTTGGGACTAGCGTCCGATGAGCAGTTCTTC. Its translation: CASSLGLASDEQFF.

The chain couples TRBV27 to TRBJ1-4, with D uncertain. Germline CDR1 reads MNHEY; CDR2 reads SMNVEV (reference sequence). There are 11 residues in the CDR3. Trimming stripped 5 bases from V and 13 bases from J, with 11 bases between. The CDR3 region is CASSPGLGLFF. The CDR3 coding sequence is TGTGCCAGCAGTCCCGGACTTGGACTGTTTTTT. The entire variable domain, with the rest obtained from reference TRBV27 and TRBJ1-4, is as follows: EAQVTQNPRYLITVTGKKLTVTCSQNMNHEYMSWYRQDPGLGLRQIYYSMNVEVTDKGDVPEGYKVSRKEKRNFPLILESPSPNQTSLYFCASSPGLGLFFGSGTQLSVL.

This chain uses TRBV27 with TRBJ2-1, with D maybe TRBD1 (7 bases). V lost 4 bases and J lost 6, with 16 bases in between. The CDR3 runs 15 residues. CDR1 MNHEY and CDR2 SMNVEV come from the germline V gene (reference sequence). The CDR3 loop is CASSWGQGGRNEQFF. For the CDR3, the DNA is TGTGCCAGCAGTTGGGGGCAGGGGGGCCGCAATGAGCAGTTCTTC.

The J gene is TRBJ2-7, the V gene TRBV3-1 (or the pseudogene TRBV3-2), with a weak D call TRBD2 (6 bases). The CDR3 contains 17 residues. The V gene lost 4 bases and the J gene lost 6 bases, with 25 bases spanning the gap. Germline V lookup: CDR1 LGHDT, CDR2 YNNKEL (reference sequence). In DNA form, the CDR3 reads TGTGCCAGCAGCCCCATGGAGAGCCGTTCGGGGGAGGTCGAGCAGTACTTC. This encodes CASSPMESRSGEVEQYF.

V gene TRBV7-2 combines with J gene TRBJ2-2; D might be TRBD2 (6 bases). V lost 3 bases to trimming and J lost 0 bases, with 8 bases between them. There are 15 residues in the CDR3. Germline CDR1 SGHTA, CDR2 FQGNSA. The CDR3 bases are TGTGCCAGCAGCTTTGGGGGGACGAACACCGGGGAGCTGTTTTTT. Its translation: CASSFGGTNTGELFF. Together with reference TRBV7-2 and TRBJ2-2, the CDR3 gives the full variable domain: GAGVSQSPSNKVTEKGKDVELRCDPISGHTALYWYRQSLGQGLEFLIYFQGNSAPDKSGLPSDRFSAERTGGSVSTLTIQRTQQEDSAVYLCASSFGGTNTGELFFGEGSRLTVL.

CDR3: CASRGRLAGGEETQYF. The CDR3 nucleotides are TGTGCCAGCAGAGGAAGACTAGCGGGAGGGGAAGAGACCCAGTACTTC. The V and J genes are TRBV2 and TRBJ2-5; 14 nucleotides agree with TRBD2. After removal of 6 bases from V and 3 bases from J, the junction contained 6 bases not matched to a gene. In germline, CDR1 is SNHLY, CDR2 FYNNEI. CDR3 size: 16 residues.

CDR3 residues: CASSQRVNAPGTVFTGELFF. The CDR3 DNA reads as TGCGCCAGCAGCCAGAGGGTAAACGCCCCCGGGACAGTTTTTACCGGGGAGCTGTTTTTT. This rearrangement joins TRBV4-3 to TRBJ2-2; 7 nucleotides agree with TRBD1. CDR1 LGHNA and CDR2 YSLEER come from the germline V gene. Unmatched junction bases numbered 21, after V lost 3 bases and J lost 5 bases. The CDR3 spans 20 residues.

This sequence joins TRBV5-1 and TRBJ1-1; D is unclear. The CDR3 is 12 amino acids. Germline CDR1 reads SGHRS; CDR2 reads YFSETQ. Trimming stripped 2 bases from V and 7 bases from J, with 9 bases between. The CDR3 loop reads CASSLEEGEAFF. The CDR3 bases are TGCGCCAGCAGCTTAGAAGAGGGTGAAGCTTTCTTT. Using reference TRBV5-1 and TRBJ1-1 for the parts outside the CDR3, the full variable domain is KAGVTQTPRYLIKTRGQQVTLSCSPISGHRSVSWYQQTPGQGLQFLFEYFSETQRNKGNFPGRFSGRQFSNSRSEMNVSTLELGDSALYLCASSLEEGEAFFGQGTRLTVV.

This sequence joins TRBV2 and TRBJ2-7; 8 bases are shared with TRBD2. CDR1 and CDR2 (germline): SNHLY, FYNNEI. The CDR3 totals 13 residues. The trim removed 5 bases at V and 4 bases at J, leaving 4 bases unmatched. CDR3 loop: CASSKLAEYEQYF. CDR3 bases: TGTGCCAGCAGTAAACTAGCGGAGTACGAGCAGTACTTC.

The V call is TRBV18, the J call TRBJ2-1, with 7 bases lining up with TRBD1. The CDR3 consists of 15 residues. Trimming at V came to 0 bases and at J to 9 bases, leaving 8 bases not matched to a gene. CDR1 and CDR2 from the germline V gene are KGHSH and LQKENI. The CDR3 is CASSPPNRGEGEQFF. The CDR3 DNA sequence: TGTGCCAGCTCACCACCGAACAGGGGCGAGGGTGAGCAGTTCTTC.

The chain employs TRBV20-1 and TRBJ1-4; D is perhaps TRBD1 (5 bases). Trimming removed 3 bases at V and 0 bases at J, with 17 bases between. The CDR3 length is 17 residues. CDR1 and CDR2 (germline): DFQATT, SNEGSKA (reference sequence). CDR3 amino acids: CSASRGVIGATNEKLFF. The CDR3, as DNA: TGCAGTGCTAGTCGGGGGGTGATCGGGGCAACTAATGAAAAACTGTTTTTT.

The J gene is TRBJ2-1, the V gene TRBV25-1; a weak D match, TRBD2 (6 bases). The V and J ends lost 1 base and 4 bases respectively, with 20 bases between them. Germline CDR1 MGHDK, CDR2 SYGVNS. CDR3 size: 18 residues. This chain's CDR3 is CASSEWDSGRGIYNEQFF. The CDR3 region has the DNA TGTGCCAGCAGTGAATGGGACTCAGGAAGGGGTATATACAATGAGCAGTTCTTC. Complete variable domain (other parts from reference TRBV25-1 and TRBJ2-1): EADIYQTPRYLVIGTGKKITLECSQTMGHDKMYWYQQDPGMELHLIHYSYGVNSTEKGDLSSESTVSRIRTEHFPLTLESARPSHTSQYLCASSEWDSGRGIYNEQFFGPGTRLTVL.

The V gene is TRBV7-9, the J gene TRBJ2-1; 11 nucleotides agree with TRBD2. This CDR3 contains 16 residues. J gave up 6 bases and V 5 bases, and 9 bases lay outside the gene matches. The germline V gene encodes CDR1 SEHNR and CDR2 FQNEAQ (reference sequence). The DNA of the CDR3 is TGTGCCAGCAGCAAACTAGCGGGAGTAGGTAGCAATGAGCAGTTCTTC. It yields the protein CASSKLAGVGSNEQFF.

This rearrangement joins TRBV24-1 to TRBJ2-7; D possibly corresponds to TRBD2 (7 bases). The CDR3 spans 18 residues. The V end lost 3 bases, the J end lost 4 bases, and 24 bases lay between the germline ends. CDR1 and CDR2 (germline): KGHDR, SFDVKD. CDR3 coding DNA: TGTGCCACCAGTGATGGGCCCTCGGCGGGGGCTACCAAATACGAGCAGTACTTC. Encoded protein: CATSDGPSAGATKYEQYF.

The rearrangement joins TRBV5-1 to TRBJ2-7; 11 nucleotides agree with TRBD1. Per germline, CDR1 SGHRS and CDR2 YFSETQ. V lost 2 bases and J lost 5; bases outside the gene matches: 6. This CDR3 is built from 15 residues. CDR3 in DNA: TGCGCCAGCAGCTTTGGGAGGGGACAGGGGGACGAGCAGTACTTC. It yields the protein CASSFGRGQGDEQYF.

V and J are TRBV5-1 and TRBJ1-2; weak D call: TRBD1 (6 bases). Trimming cost V 3 bases and J 2 bases, with 14 bases left between them. The germline gives CDR1 SGHRS, CDR2 YFSETQ. The CDR3 contains 15 residues. CDR3 residues: CASSWGQTANYGYTF. CDR3 nucleotide sequence: TGCGCCAGCAGCTGGGGACAAACAGCCAACTATGGCTACACCTTC.

This clone was seen just once. The V and J genes are TRBV25-1 and TRBJ2-1; possibly TRBD2 for D (5 bases). Trimming left V 3 bases short and J 0 bases short, with 12 bases between. Germline CDR1 is MGHDK and CDR2 is SYGVNS. CDR3 length: 16 amino acids. The CDR3 sequence: CASSERGWSSYNEQFF. The CDR3 DNA follows: TGTGCCAGCAGTGAGCGCGGGTGGAGCTCCTACAATGAGCAGTTCTTC.

The J gene is TRBJ2-1, the V gene TRBV9; TRBD2 matches 9 bases. Germline assignment: CDR1 SGDLS and CDR2 YYNGEE. The J segment lost 12 bases and the V segment lost 4 bases, leaving 20 bases of the junction unmatched. The CDR3 extends over 17 amino acids. The CDR3 sequence: CASSPQPGAGGGMGQFF. In nucleotides, the CDR3 is TGTGCCAGCAGCCCCCAACCTGGGGCGGGAGGGGGTATGGGGCAGTTCTTC.